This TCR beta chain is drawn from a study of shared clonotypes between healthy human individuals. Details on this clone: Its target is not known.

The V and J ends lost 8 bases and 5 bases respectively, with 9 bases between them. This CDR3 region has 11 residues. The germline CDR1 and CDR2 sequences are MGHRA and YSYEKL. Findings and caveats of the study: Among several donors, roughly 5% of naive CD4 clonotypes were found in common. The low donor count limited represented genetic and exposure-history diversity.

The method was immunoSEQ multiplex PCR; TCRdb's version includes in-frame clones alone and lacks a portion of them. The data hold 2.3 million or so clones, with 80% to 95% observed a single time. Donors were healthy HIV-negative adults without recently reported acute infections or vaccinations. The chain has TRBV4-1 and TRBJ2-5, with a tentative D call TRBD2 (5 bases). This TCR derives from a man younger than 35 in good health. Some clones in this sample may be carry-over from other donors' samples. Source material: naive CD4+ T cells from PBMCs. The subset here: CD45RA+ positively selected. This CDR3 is CASGSWETQYF. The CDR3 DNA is TGCGCCAGCGGGAGTTGGGAGACCCAGTACTTC.